The 20 T cell receptor beta chains in this list originate from one sample, sequenced in a study of beta chain features in type 1 diabetes. Study-level findings and limits: Moderately but significantly shorter TCRB CDR3s were found in Type 1 diabetes patients in all four CD4+ subsets.

For these receptors, no antigen is known. The study reverse transcribed the entire isolated RNA, so it sequenced expressed TCRB transcripts. Clones were read by immunoSEQ multiplex PCR, and TCRdb kept only the in-frame ones, dropping some. The table lists 600,000 to 700,000 clones, about an eighth of them singletons. Input material: naive CD4+ T cells from blood. The receptor set was obtained from a man aged 18 to 35 with type 1 diabetes.

This clone appeared a few times. V gene TRBV9 combines with J gene TRBJ1-3, with D hard to call. The V end was cut by 3 bases, the J end by 7 bases, with 14 bases between. Germline CDR1 reads SGDLS; CDR2 reads YYNGEE. The CDR3 loop spans 14 amino acids. This chain's CDR3 is CASSATYDGNTIYF. As DNA, the CDR3 is TGTGCCAGCAGCGCGACTTACGACGGGAACACCATATATTTT.

The gene calls are TRBV27 and TRBJ2-1; 8 bases match TRBD2. V shed 4 bases, J shed 8 bases, and the junction held 10 bases outside the gene matches. Germline V gene data show CDR1 as MNHEY and CDR2 as SMNVEV (reference sequence). The CDR3 consists of 15 residues. CDR3 loop: CASSSKRGLGHEQFF. CDR3 nucleotides: TGTGCCAGCAGTTCTAAGCGGGGGCTGGGCCATGAGCAGTTCTTC.

This clone turned up a few times. V usage is TRBV9 and J usage is TRBJ1-1; 9 bases fit TRBD1. There are 18 residues in the CDR3. Per the germline V gene, CDR1 is SGDLS and CDR2 is YYNGEE. V shed 3 bases, J shed 3 bases, and the junction held 15 bases outside the gene matches. The CDR3 sequence is CASSAMRNGGQGYTEAFF. CDR3 DNA sequence: TGTGCCAGCAGCGCGATGCGGAATGGGGGACAGGGCTACACTGAAGCTTTCTTT.

The chain links TRBV6-5 to TRBJ2-7; 9 bases are shared with TRBD1. The CDR3 extends over 15 amino acids. J gave up 1 base and V 4 bases, and 5 bases lay outside the gene matches. Germline CDR1 MNHEY, CDR2 SVGAGI. The CDR3 region is CASSFQGQGSYEQYF. In nucleotides, the CDR3 is TGTGCCAGCAGTTTCCAAGGACAGGGGTCCTACGAGCAGTACTTC.

This clone was recorded a few times. This chain uses TRBV6-4 with TRBJ2-1; D is ambiguous. Germline CDR1 reads MRHNA; CDR2 reads SNTAGT. Trimming cost V 6 bases and J 6 bases, with 9 bases left between them. This CDR3 has 12 amino acids. CDR3 coding DNA: TGTGCCAGCAGCGGACCTGGCAATGAGCAGTTCTTC. Amino acids: CASSGPGNEQFF.

The chain joins TRBV14 to TRBJ1-3; D possibly corresponds to TRBD1 (6 bases). Germline V gene sequence: CDR1 SGHDN, CDR2 FVKESK. The CDR3 is made up of 14 amino acids. Between the trimmed V and J ends, which lost 3 bases and 4 bases, there was a span of 10 bases. For the CDR3, the DNA is TGTGCCAGCAGCCAGCGGACAGCCGGAAACACCATATATTTT. This gives the protein CASSQRTAGNTIYF.

This clone was counted only a few times. An end of the junction differs from the germline gene, which may be a read error. The chain carries TRBV30 and TRBJ1-4; D unclear. CDR1 and CDR2 (germline): GTSNPN, SVGIG (reference sequence). The CDR3 covers 14 residues. The CDR3 here is CSLSKSATNEKLFF. In DNA, the CDR3 is TGCAGTCTTAGCAAGAGTGCAACTAATGAAAAACTGTTTTTT.

The rearrangement links TRBV6-5 to TRBJ1-1; D is unresolved. The V end lost 3 bases, the J end lost 6 bases, and 11 bases lay between the germline ends. The germline V gene encodes CDR1 MNHEY and CDR2 SVGAGI. CDR3 length: 13 amino acids. CDR3 sequence (DNA): TGTGCCAGCAGTTATCGGAGGAGTCCTGAAGCTTTCTTT. Translation: CASSYRRSPEAFF.

The V call is TRBV10-3, the J call TRBJ2-5, with a possible D match to TRBD2 (6 bases). Trimming left V 6 bases short and J 5 bases short, with 16 bases between. CDR3 size: 14 residues. In germline, CDR1 is ENHRY, CDR2 SYGVKD. CDR3 nucleotides: TGTGCCATCAGAGGAGGGACCGGTGGTGAGACCCAGTACTTC. The encoded protein is CAIRGGTGGETQYF.

The chain uses TRBV27 and TRBJ2-3; the match to TRBD2 covers 7 bases. The CDR3 runs 12 residues. V shed 8 bases and J 8 bases; nucleotides not matched to a gene: 7. Germline CDR1 and CDR2: MNHEY and SMNVEV (reference sequence). This CDR3 reads CASVPPGGTQYF. The CDR3 bases are TGTGCCAGCGTGCCTCCGGGGGGTACGCAGTATTTT.

The V gene is TRBV10-3, the J gene TRBJ2-1; TRBD1 aligns across 7 bases. This CDR3 region has 14 residues. Germline-derived CDR1 and CDR2 are ENHRY and SYGVKD. After removal of 9 bases from V and 0 bases from J, the junction contained 5 bases not matched to a gene. The CDR3: CAIGTASSYNEQFF. CDR3 nucleotides: TGTGCCATTGGGACAGCGAGCTCCTACAATGAGCAGTTCTTC.

A few counts support this clone. The CDR3 loop is CASSVGTDTDTQYF. The CDR3 DNA is TGTGCCAGCAGCGTGGGGACAGACACAGATACGCAGTATTTT. This chain connects TRBV9 to TRBJ2-3; TRBD1 matches 7 bases. With V trimmed by 2 bases and J by 2 bases, 2 bases remained unmatched. Germline V gives CDR1 SGDLS, CDR2 YYNGEE. The CDR3 extends over 14 amino acids.

With respect to this clone: The sample contains more than one DNA sequence encoding this CDR3. The V gene is TRBV28, the J gene TRBJ2-7, with D unclear. Trimming removed 3 bases at V and 4 bases at J, with 4 bases between. CDR1 is MDHEN, CDR2 SYDVKM, per germline. The CDR3 length is 11 residues. The CDR3 protein is CASSLGYEQYF. In DNA, the CDR3 is TGTGCCAGCAGTTTGGGATACGAGCAGTACTTC.

The rearrangement uses TRBV29-1 and TRBJ1-1; 12 nucleotides align to TRBD1. The V gene end was trimmed by 5 bases and the J gene end by 0 bases; junction bases not matched to a gene: 16. The CDR3 is 19 residues long. Per the germline V gene, CDR1 is SQVTM and CDR2 is ANQGSEA. The CDR3 reads CSVRRADRDRGHLNTEAFF. DNA of the CDR3: TGCAGCGTTCGAAGGGCGGATCGGGACAGGGGGCACCTGAACACTGAAGCTTTCTTT. The complete variable domain, with remaining parts taken from reference TRBV29-1 and TRBJ1-1, reads SAVISQKPSRDICQRGTSLTIQCQVDSQVTMMFWYRQQPGQSLTLIATANQGSEATYESGFVIDKFPISRPNLTFSTLTVSNMSPEDSSIYLCSVRRADRDRGHLNTEAFFGQGTRLTVV.

A remark on this clone: The same CDR3 also results from other DNA sequences found in this sample. This chain joins TRBV2 and TRBJ1-5; D call uncertain. CDR3 length: 13 amino acids. Germline CDR1 and CDR2: SNHLY and FYNNEI. V lost 1 base and J lost 4, with 5 bases in between. The CDR3 nucleotides read TGTGCCAGCAGTGAAGAGGCGAATCAGCCCCAGCATTTT. It yields the protein CASSEEANQPQHF.

This clone appeared a few times. V gene TRBV5-6 combines with J gene TRBJ2-1; 11 nucleotides line up with TRBD2. The V gene's germline CDR1 is SGHDT and CDR2 YYEEEE. CDR3 size: 18 residues. The V segment lost 4 bases and the J segment 0 bases; nucleotides outside the gene matches: 9. DNA of the CDR3: TGTGCCAGCAGCCAAACGGGACTAGCGGAGAGCTCCTACAATGAGCAGTTCTTC. It yields the protein CASSQTGLAESSYNEQFF.

This clone was found a few times. This chain uses TRBV7-2 with TRBJ2-2, with D perhaps TRBD1 or TRBD2 (5 bases each). Germline CDR1 is SGHTA and CDR2 is FQGNSA. The CDR3 spans 19 residues. Deletions cut 1 base from V and 4 bases from J, with 22 bases between. CDR3 DNA: TGTGCCAGCAGCTTAGGTCCGGGGCGGCAGGTCCCCCTCACCGGGGAGCTGTTTTTT. This encodes CASSLGPGRQVPLTGELFF.

CDR3 DNA sequence: TGCGCCAGCAGCCAAGATTGGTATAGCAATCAGCCCCAGCATTTT. It yields the protein CASSQDWYSNQPQHF. The V gene is TRBV4-1, the J gene TRBJ1-5; no clear D gene. V was clipped by 0 bases and J by 0 bases, with 6 bases between them. Germline values: CDR1 MGHRA, CDR2 YSYEKL. The CDR3 runs 15 residues.

This clone was observed a handful of times. V usage is TRBV2 and J usage is TRBJ2-1; 10 bases fit TRBD2. This CDR3 has 14 amino acids. V was pared by 7 bases and J by 3 bases, with 3 bases of the junction left unmatched. CDR1 SNHLY and CDR2 FYNNEI come from the germline V gene. The CDR3 nucleotides read TGTGCCAGCATGTCTAGCGGGGGCTACAATGAGCAGTTCTTC. Translating it yields CASMSSGGYNEQFF. Together with reference TRBV2 and TRBJ2-1, the CDR3 gives the full variable domain: EPEVTQTPSHQVTQMGQEVILRCVPISNHLYFYWYRQILGQKVEFLVSFYNNEISEKSEIFDDQFSVERPDGSNFTLKIRSTKLEDSAMYFCASMSSGGYNEQFFGPGTRLTVL.

In this sample, this clone turned up a few times. V is TRBV19 and J is TRBJ2-1; no firm D call. The V end lost 8 bases, the J end lost 4 bases, and 9 bases lay between the germline ends. The CDR3 length is 12 residues. Per germline, CDR1 LNHDA and CDR2 SQIVND (reference sequence). CDR3 loop: CASSETYNEQFF. CDR3 DNA: TGTGCCAGTTCAGAAACTTACAATGAGCAGTTCTTC.